One and the same sample provided the 5 T cell receptor beta chains below, sequenced in a study of T cells in Graves' hyperthyroidism and ophthalmopathy. Researchers amplified the TCR beta CDR3 regions from RNA transcripts. The HTBI primer set was used in a first-round RT-PCR of the TCR CDR3. Each CDR3 protein is one row after TCRdb ran MiXCR on the multiplex PCR reads. The table records about 520,000 distinct CDR3 sequences, around 22% of them present only once. The sequencing sample was made of blood. The receptors were sampled from a woman in her twenties or thirties with Graves' ophthalmopathy.

The chain has TRBV6-2 or TRBV6-3 and TRBJ1-1; D call uncertain. Trimming pared 0 bases from V and 1 base from J, leaving 12 bases between. Germline V gives CDR1 MNHEY, CDR2 SVGEGT. This CDR3 has 16 residues. CDR3 amino acids: CASSYSMSRQNTEAFF. The CDR3 nucleotides read TGTGCCAGCAGTTACTCGATGTCCAGACAGAACACTGAAGCTTTCTTT.

This clonotype was seen many times. The CDR3 sequence is CASSSDGHRETQYF. Written as DNA, the CDR3 is TGTGCCAGCAGTTCCGACGGACACCGGGAGACCCAGTACTTC. This chain links TRBV27 with TRBJ2-5; tentatively, D is TRBD1 (5 bases). This CDR3 is 14 amino acids long. Trimming pared 4 bases from V and 5 bases from J, leaving 14 bases between. The germline V gene has CDR1 MNHEY and CDR2 SMNVEV (reference sequence).

This clonotype appeared many times. This chain joins TRBV5-1 and TRBJ2-7; TRBD2 is a possible D gene (5 bases). V was shortened by 2 bases and J by 0 bases, with 6 bases between the two germline ends. From germline, CDR1 is SGHRS and CDR2 YFSETQ. This CDR3 is built from 13 residues. This CDR3 reads CASSFEGSYEQYF. The DNA for the CDR3 is TGCGCCAGCAGCTTTGAGGGCTCCTACGAGCAGTACTTC.

This chain joins TRBV27 and TRBJ2-5; D might be TRBD1 (5 bases). The CDR3 extends over 13 amino acids. CDR1 MNHEY and CDR2 SMNVEV come from the germline V gene (reference sequence). Trimming pared 4 bases from V and 3 bases from J, leaving 9 bases between. CDR3 sequence reads: CASSSDSEETQYF. CDR3 DNA sequence: TGTGCCAGCAGTTCAGACAGCGAAGAGACCCAGTACTTC.

This clonotype was detected ten times or more. The chain carries TRBV6-2 or TRBV6-3 and TRBJ1-1; D not certain. Trimming shortened V by 5 bases and J by 4 bases, and 11 bases separated the two germline ends. CDR1 is MNHEY, CDR2 SVGEGT, per germline. The length of the CDR3 is 13 residues. In DNA, the CDR3 is TGTGCCAGCAGTCACGACACGGTCACTGAAGCTTTCTTT. Translated: CASSHDTVTEAFF.